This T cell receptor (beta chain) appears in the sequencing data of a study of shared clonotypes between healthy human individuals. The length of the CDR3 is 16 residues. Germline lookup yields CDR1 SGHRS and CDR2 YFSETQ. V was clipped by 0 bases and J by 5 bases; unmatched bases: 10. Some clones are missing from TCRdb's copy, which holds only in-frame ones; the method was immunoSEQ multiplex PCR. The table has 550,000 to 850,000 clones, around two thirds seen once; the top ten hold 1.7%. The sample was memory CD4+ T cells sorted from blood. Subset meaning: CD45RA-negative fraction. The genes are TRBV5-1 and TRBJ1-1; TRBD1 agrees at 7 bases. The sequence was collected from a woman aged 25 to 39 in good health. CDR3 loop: CASSLVGQLSWTEAFF. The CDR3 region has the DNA TGCGCCAGCAGCTTGGTGGGACAGCTTTCGTGGACTGAAGCTTTCTTT.